The source of this TCR beta chain is a study of CD8 T cells in Susac syndrome. Between the trimmed V and J ends, which lost 4 bases and 8 bases, there was a span of 10 bases. From germline, CDR1 is SGDLS and CDR2 YYNGEE. The CDR3 extends over 12 amino acids. Random hexamers served to reverse transcribe roughly 0.45 to 1 ug RNA. TCR beta CDR3 was amplified by immunoSEQ multiplex PCR. This amplification extended across 54 Vbeta and 13 Jbeta segments. TCRdb re-called the immunoSEQ multiplex PCR reads through MiXCR, storing one row per CDR3 protein. The sample records approximately 140,000 distinct CDR3 sequences, approximately 96% being singletons. Only one count was recorded for this clonotype. TCR beta was sequenced from blood CD8+ and CD4+ T cells.

Input material: CD4+ T cells from PBMCs. The gene calls are TRBV9 and TRBJ2-1; D is uncertain. This clonotype was obtained from a human donor with multiple sclerosis. The DNA of the CDR3 is TGTGCCAGCAGCCTCCAATTAGATGAGCAGTTCTTC. Its protein is CASSLQLDEQFF.